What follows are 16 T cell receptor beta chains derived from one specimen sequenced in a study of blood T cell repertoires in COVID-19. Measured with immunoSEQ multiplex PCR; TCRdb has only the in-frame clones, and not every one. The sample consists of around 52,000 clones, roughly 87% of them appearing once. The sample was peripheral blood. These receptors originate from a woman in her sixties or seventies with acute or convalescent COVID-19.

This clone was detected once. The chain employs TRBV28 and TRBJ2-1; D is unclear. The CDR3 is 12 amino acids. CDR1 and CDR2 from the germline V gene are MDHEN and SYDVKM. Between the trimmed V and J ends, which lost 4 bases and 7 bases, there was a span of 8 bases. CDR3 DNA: TGTGCCAGCAGTTCCTCTAGGAATGAGCAGTTCTTC. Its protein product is CASSSSRNEQFF.

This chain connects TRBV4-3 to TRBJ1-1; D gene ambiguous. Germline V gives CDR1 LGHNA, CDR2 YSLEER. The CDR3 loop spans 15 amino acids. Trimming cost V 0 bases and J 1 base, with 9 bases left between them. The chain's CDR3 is CASSQDWSRNTEAFF. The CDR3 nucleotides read TGCGCCAGCAGCCAAGATTGGTCGCGGAACACTGAAGCTTTCTTT.

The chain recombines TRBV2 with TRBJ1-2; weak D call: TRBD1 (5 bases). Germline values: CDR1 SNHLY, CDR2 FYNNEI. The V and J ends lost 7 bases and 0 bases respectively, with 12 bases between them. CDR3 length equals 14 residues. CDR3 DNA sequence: TGTGCCAGCACAGGGATGGGGACTAACTATGGCTACACCTTC. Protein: CASTGMGTNYGYTF.

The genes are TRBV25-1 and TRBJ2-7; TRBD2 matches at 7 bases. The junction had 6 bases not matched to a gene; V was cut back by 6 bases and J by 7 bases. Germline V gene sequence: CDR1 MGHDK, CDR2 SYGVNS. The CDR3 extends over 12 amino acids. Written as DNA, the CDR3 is TGTGCCAGCAGGCTTGGGGGGGTGGAGCAGTACTTC. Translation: CASRLGGVEQYF.

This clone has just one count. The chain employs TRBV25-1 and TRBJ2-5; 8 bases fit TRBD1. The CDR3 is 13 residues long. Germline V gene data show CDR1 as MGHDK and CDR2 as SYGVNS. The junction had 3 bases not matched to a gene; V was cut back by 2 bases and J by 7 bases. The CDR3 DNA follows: TGTGCCAGCAGTGAAGTACAGGGGGGGACCCAGTACTTC. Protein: CASSEVQGGTQYF.

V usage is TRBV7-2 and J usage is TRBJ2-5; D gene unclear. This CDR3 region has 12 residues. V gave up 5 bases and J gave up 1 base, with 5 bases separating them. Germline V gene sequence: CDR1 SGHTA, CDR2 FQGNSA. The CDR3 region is CASSILQETQYF. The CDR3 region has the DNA TGTGCCAGCAGCATCCTCCAAGAGACCCAGTACTTC.

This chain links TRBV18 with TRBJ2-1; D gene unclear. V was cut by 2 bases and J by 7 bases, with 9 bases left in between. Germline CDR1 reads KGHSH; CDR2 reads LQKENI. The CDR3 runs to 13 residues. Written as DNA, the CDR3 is TGTGCCAGCTCACCAAACCAGAATAATGAGCAGTTCTTC. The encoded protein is CASSPNQNNEQFF. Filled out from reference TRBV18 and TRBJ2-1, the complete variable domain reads NAGVMQNPRHLVRRRGQEARLRCSPMKGHSHVYWYRQLPEEGLKFMVYLQKENIIDESGMPKERFSAEFPKEGPSILRIQQVVRGDSAAYFCASSPNQNNEQFFGPGTRLTVL.

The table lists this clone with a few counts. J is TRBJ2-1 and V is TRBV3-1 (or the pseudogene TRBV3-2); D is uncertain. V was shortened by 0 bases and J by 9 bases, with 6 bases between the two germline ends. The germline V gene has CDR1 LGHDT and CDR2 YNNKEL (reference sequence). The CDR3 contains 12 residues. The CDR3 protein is CASSQDIGEQFF. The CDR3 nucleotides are TGTGCCAGCAGCCAAGATATCGGTGAGCAGTTCTTC.

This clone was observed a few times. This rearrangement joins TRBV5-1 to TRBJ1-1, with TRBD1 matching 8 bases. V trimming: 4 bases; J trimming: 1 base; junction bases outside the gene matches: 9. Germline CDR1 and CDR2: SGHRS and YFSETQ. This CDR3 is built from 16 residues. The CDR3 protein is CASSPRPGTGNTEAFF. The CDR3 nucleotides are TGCGCCAGCAGCCCCCGTCCCGGGACAGGGAACACTGAAGCTTTCTTT.

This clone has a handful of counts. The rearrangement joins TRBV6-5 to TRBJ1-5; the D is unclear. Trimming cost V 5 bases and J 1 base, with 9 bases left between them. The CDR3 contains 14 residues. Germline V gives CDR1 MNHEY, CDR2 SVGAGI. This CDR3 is CASSPAGSNQPQHF. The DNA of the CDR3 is TGTGCCAGCAGTCCCGCCGGGAGCAATCAGCCCCAGCATTTT.

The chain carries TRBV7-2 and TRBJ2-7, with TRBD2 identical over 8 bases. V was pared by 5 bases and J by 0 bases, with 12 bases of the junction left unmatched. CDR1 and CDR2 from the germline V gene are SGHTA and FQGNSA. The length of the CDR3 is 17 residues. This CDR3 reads CASSLWGHSGASYEQYF. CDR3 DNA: TGTGCCAGCAGCCTATGGGGGCATAGCGGGGCCTCCTACGAGCAGTACTTC. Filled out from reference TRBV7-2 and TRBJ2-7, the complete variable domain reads GAGVSQSPSNKVTEKGKDVELRCDPISGHTALYWYRQSLGQGLEFLIYFQGNSAPDKSGLPSDRFSAERTGGSVSTLTIQRTQQEDSAVYLCASSLWGHSGASYEQYFGPGTRLTVT.

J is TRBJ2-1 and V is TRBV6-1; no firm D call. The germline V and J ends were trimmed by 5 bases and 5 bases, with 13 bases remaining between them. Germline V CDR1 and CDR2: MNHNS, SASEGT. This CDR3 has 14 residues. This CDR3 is CASSTPTGNNEQFF. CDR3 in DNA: TGTGCCAGCAGTACGCCGACTGGAAACAATGAGCAGTTCTTC.

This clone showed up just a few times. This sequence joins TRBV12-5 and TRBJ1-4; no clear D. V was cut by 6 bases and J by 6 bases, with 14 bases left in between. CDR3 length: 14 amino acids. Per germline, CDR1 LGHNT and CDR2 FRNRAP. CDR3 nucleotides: TGTGCTAGTGGGGCGGGGAACTCGGATGAAAAACTGTTTTTT. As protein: CASGAGNSDEKLFF.

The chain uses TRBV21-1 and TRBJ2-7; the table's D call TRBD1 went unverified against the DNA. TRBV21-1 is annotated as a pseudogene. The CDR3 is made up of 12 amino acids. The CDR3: CASSKVWHEQYF. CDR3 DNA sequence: TGTGCCAGCAGCAAAGTCTGGCACGAGCAGTACTTC.

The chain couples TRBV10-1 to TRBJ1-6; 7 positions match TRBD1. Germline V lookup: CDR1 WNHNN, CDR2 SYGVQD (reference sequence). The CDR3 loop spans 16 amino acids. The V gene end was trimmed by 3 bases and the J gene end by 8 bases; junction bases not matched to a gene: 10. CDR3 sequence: CASSDSTTGPYSPLHF. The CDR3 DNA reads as TGCGCCAGCAGTGATTCTACGACAGGGCCCTATTCACCCCTCCACTTT.

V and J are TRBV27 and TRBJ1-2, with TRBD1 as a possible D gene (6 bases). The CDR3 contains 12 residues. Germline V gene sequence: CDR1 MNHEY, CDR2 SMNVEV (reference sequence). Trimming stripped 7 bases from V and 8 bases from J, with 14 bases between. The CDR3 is CASKTGLTGYTF. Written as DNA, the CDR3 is TGTGCCAGCAAAACAGGGTTAACGGGCTACACCTTC.